Below are 22 T cell receptor beta chains sequenced from a single sample in a study of cytomegalovirus exposure and HLA in healthy donors (dated by TCRdb to about 2017). Libraries were constructed by the immunoSEQ multiplex PCR assay. A mixture of 60 forward primers for TCR Vbeta segments and 13 reverse primers for TCR Jbeta segments was used in the multiplex PCR. What TCRdb holds here is the immuneACCESS table cut down to in-frame rearrangements. Part of the clones is not present; checked against another copy, under half of the missing clones reflect an unresolved V gene, and the others are unexplained. For this sample there are 95,000 to 150,000 clones; 77% appear just once. Clones ranked in the top ten supply over 10% of the sample. The sequenced material came from PBMCs. These receptors were obtained from a woman in her forties in good health and CMV-seropositive.

This chain joins TRBV28 and TRBJ1-1; TRBD1 is a possible D gene (6 bases). This CDR3 comprises 15 residues. Trimming removed 4 bases from V and 3 bases from J, with 15 bases in between. CDR1 MDHEN and CDR2 SYDVKM come from the germline V gene. For the CDR3, the DNA is TGTGCCAGCAGTTCCCGGGGAGGGGGAGACACTGAAGCTTTCTTT. Translation gives CASSSRGGGDTEAFF.

This clone has just one count. The CDR3 sequence is CASSPTGDSNYGYTF. For the CDR3, the DNA is TGTGCCAGCTCACCGACAGGGGATTCTAACTATGGCTACACCTTC. The chain links TRBV18 to TRBJ1-2; 8 bases match TRBD1. CDR3 size: 15 residues. Germline V gene sequence: CDR1 KGHSH, CDR2 LQKENI. V lost 3 bases and J lost 0; bases outside the gene matches: 3.

The chain uses TRBV6-1 and TRBJ2-3; a possible D gene is TRBD1 (6 bases). The V and J ends lost 8 bases and 6 bases respectively, with 15 bases between them. CDR1 MNHNS and CDR2 SASEGT come from the germline V gene. The CDR3 contains 13 residues. The CDR3 reads CASQEGEWDTQYF. CDR3 sequence (DNA): TGTGCCAGCCAAGAGGGGGAGTGGGATACGCAGTATTTT.

The rearrangement uses TRBV28 and TRBJ2-2, with 9 bases fitting TRBD1. Germline trimming cut 4 bases from V and 4 bases from J; bases unmatched to any gene: 1. The CDR3 consists of 14 residues. CDR1 MDHEN and CDR2 SYDVKM come from the germline V gene. CDR3 region: CASSSTGGTGELFF. The CDR3 region has the DNA TGTGCCAGCAGTTCGACAGGGGGCACCGGGGAGCTGTTTTTT.

Only one count was recorded for this clone. V and J are TRBV25-1 and TRBJ2-1; weak D call: TRBD2 (6 bases). There are 14 residues in the CDR3. Trimming pared 2 bases from V and 10 bases from J, leaving 15 bases between. Germline-derived CDR1 and CDR2 are MGHDK and SYGVNS. The CDR3 sequence: CASSEVGPGREQFF. CDR3 DNA: TGTGCCAGCAGTGAAGTAGGTCCTGGGAGGGAGCAGTTCTTC.

The chain's CDR3 is CASSKRGGNTEAFF. CDR3 nucleotide sequence: TGTGCCAGCAGCAAAAGGGGGGGGAACACTGAAGCTTTCTTT. The gene calls are TRBV14 and TRBJ1-1; weak D call: TRBD1 (6 bases). The CDR3 consists of 14 residues. Trimming shortened V by 5 bases and J by 1 base, and 11 bases separated the two germline ends. Germline CDR1 and CDR2: SGHDN and FVKESK.

This rearrangement joins TRBV2 to TRBJ2-2; TRBD1 might be the D (6 bases). The V end was cut by 4 bases, the J end by 0 bases, with 15 bases between. CDR3 length: 17 amino acids. In germline, CDR1 is SNHLY, CDR2 FYNNEI. CDR3: CASSADRPKTNTGELFF. In nucleotides, the CDR3 is TGTGCCAGCAGTGCCGACAGGCCAAAAACGAACACCGGGGAGCTGTTTTTT.

There are a few counts of this clone. The chain carries TRBV5-4 and TRBJ2-1; 15 nucleotides align to TRBD2. The CDR3 covers 16 residues. V dropped 4 bases and J dropped 7; count of bases not matched to a gene: 6. Germline CDR1 SGHNT, CDR2 YYREEE (reference sequence). The CDR3 loop reads CASSPGLAGGENEQFF. For the CDR3, the DNA is TGTGCCAGCAGCCCGGGACTAGCGGGAGGTGAAAATGAGCAGTTCTTC.

The genes are TRBV19 and TRBJ1-2; D not resolved. V was trimmed by 1 base and J by 8 bases, leaving 8 bases between them. Germline-derived CDR1 and CDR2 are LNHDA and SQIVND (reference sequence). The CDR3 is 12 residues long. For the CDR3, the DNA is TGTGCCAGTAGTATAGCGCGGGGAGGCTACACCTTC. Its protein product is CASSIARGGYTF.

This clone was seen a single time. The rearrangement links TRBV5-1 to TRBJ1-1; possibly TRBD1 for D (5 bases). The V and J ends lost 0 bases and 4 bases respectively, with 16 bases between them. CDR1 SGHRS and CDR2 YFSETQ come from the germline V gene. This CDR3 has 16 amino acids. The CDR3 protein is CASSLGNLRRGTEAFF. The CDR3 DNA follows: TGCGCCAGCAGCTTGGGAAATTTACGAAGGGGCACTGAAGCTTTCTTT.

The chain uses TRBV7-6 and TRBJ2-1; D possibly corresponds to TRBD2 (5 bases). V gave up 7 bases and J gave up 4 bases, with 14 bases separating them. The CDR3 sequence is 14 residues long. Germline CDR1 SGHVS, CDR2 FNYEAQ. The DNA for the CDR3 is TGTGCCAGCACCAACGAGGGCTTTTACAATGAGCAGTTCTTC. Translating it yields CASTNEGFYNEQFF.

The chain has TRBV5-1 and TRBJ2-3, with TRBD2 matching over 10 bases. The CDR3 has 14 amino acids. Germline assignment: CDR1 SGHRS and CDR2 YFSETQ. The V gene end was trimmed by 4 bases and the J gene end by 5 bases; junction bases not matched to a gene: 4. The CDR3 here is CASSPTSGLDTQYF. DNA for the CDR3: TGCGCCAGCAGCCCGACTAGCGGGTTAGATACGCAGTATTTT.

This chain connects TRBV5-6 to TRBJ2-7; a weak D match, TRBD2 (6 bases). The CDR3 is 14 amino acids. Germline CDR1 SGHDT, CDR2 YYEEEE. The V end was cut by 1 base, the J end by 6 bases, with 14 bases between. CDR3 amino acids: CASSLSLARGEQYF. CDR3 DNA sequence: TGTGCCAGCAGCTTGAGTCTAGCGAGAGGCGAGCAGTACTTC.

The chain uses TRBV9 and TRBJ1-4; D ambiguous. The germline V gene encodes CDR1 SGDLS and CDR2 YYNGEE. This CDR3 region has 15 residues. V lost 0 bases, J lost 4 bases, and 10 bases lay in between. CDR3 in DNA: TGTGCCAGCAGCGTAGGCGACACCTTTAATGAAAAACTGTTTTTT. Encoded protein: CASSVGDTFNEKLFF.

The chain uses TRBV28 and TRBJ2-7; D is perhaps TRBD2 (6 bases). Germline CDR1 reads MDHEN; CDR2 reads SYDVKM. The CDR3 covers 14 residues. With 2 bases removed from V and 8 bases from J, the gap between germline ends came to 16 bases. CDR3 coding DNA: TGTGCCAGCAGTTTAGGAGGGACCCTTAACCAGCAGTACTTC. The encoded protein is CASSLGGTLNQQYF.

The V gene is TRBV5-4, the J gene TRBJ2-2; TRBD2 might be the D (6 bases). The CDR3 has 15 residues. The V gene's germline CDR1 is SGHNT and CDR2 YYREEE (reference sequence). The ends were cut back, 2 bases at V and 6 bases at J, with 14 bases in the middle. Written as DNA, the CDR3 is TGTGCCAGCAGCTTTGGAGGGGTGAATGCCGGGGAGCTGTTTTTT. The encoded protein is CASSFGGVNAGELFF.

V usage is TRBV5-6 and J usage is TRBJ1-1; TRBD1 is a possible D gene (6 bases). With 4 bases removed from V and 2 bases from J, the gap between germline ends came to 12 bases. In germline, CDR1 is SGHDT, CDR2 YYEEEE. The CDR3 runs to 14 residues. The CDR3 reads CASSVRGPNTEAFF. CDR3 nucleotides: TGTGCCAGCAGCGTCAGGGGTCCCAACACTGAAGCTTTCTTT.

The V gene is TRBV7-9, the J gene TRBJ1-6, with D maybe TRBD1 (5 bases). This CDR3 is 16 amino acids long. Trimming removed 5 bases at V and 0 bases at J, with 11 bases between. The germline gives CDR1 SEHNR, CDR2 FQNEAQ (reference sequence). CDR3: CASSPGRSSYNSPLHF. The CDR3 DNA is TGTGCCAGCAGCCCAGGGCGTAGCTCCTATAATTCACCCCTCCACTTT.

The CDR3 region has the DNA TGTGCCAGCAGTTCTTTGGCGGGGATCCCTGAAGCTTTCTTT. Translation gives CASSSLAGIPEAFF. This sequence joins TRBV27 and TRBJ1-1; D is ambiguous. Germline V lookup: CDR1 MNHEY, CDR2 SMNVEV (reference sequence). This CDR3 region has 14 residues. V was pared by 4 bases and J by 6 bases, with 15 bases between.

V usage is TRBV7-9 and J usage is TRBJ1-2; 11 nucleotides agree with TRBD1. There are 16 residues in the CDR3. Germline loops: CDR1 SEHNR, CDR2 FQNEAQ (reference sequence). After removal of 5 bases from V and 3 bases from J, the junction contained 8 bases not matched to a gene. For the CDR3, the DNA is TGTGCCAGCAGCCCTCGGGACAGGGGGTATGACTATGGCTACACCTTC. This translates into CASSPRDRGYDYGYTF.

The chain combines TRBV7-9 with TRBJ1-2; D possibly corresponds to TRBD1 (6 bases). Trimming removed 2 bases at V and 8 bases at J, with 21 bases between. This CDR3 region has 16 residues. Germline CDR1 reads SEHNR; CDR2 reads FQNEAQ (reference sequence). CDR3 residues: CASSLIVGQPLKGYTF. CDR3 coding DNA: TGTGCCAGCAGCTTAATAGTTGGACAGCCGTTAAAGGGCTACACCTTC.

The rearrangement joins TRBV7-7 to TRBJ2-5; 11 bases match TRBD2. The CDR3 has 15 residues. The germline V gene encodes CDR1 SSHAT and CDR2 FNYEAQ (reference sequence). V shed 2 bases, J shed 5 bases, and the junction held 4 bases outside the gene matches. CDR3 nucleotides: TGTGCCAGCAGCTTAACTAGCGGGAGCTCGGAGACCCAGTACTTC. Protein product: CASSLTSGSSETQYF.